This is a list of T cell receptor beta chains from one sample in a study of blood T cell repertoires in COVID-19. The method was immunoSEQ multiplex PCR; TCRdb's version includes in-frame clones alone and lacks a portion of them. The sample includes roughly 180,000 clones, 75% to 90% of them seen just once. Sequencing used PBMCs or T cells enriched from blood (not recorded which). The receptors originated from a woman between 45 and 60 years old who had recovered from COVID-19. Both conserved end residues are part of each CDR3. A D gene is named only where the DNA matches it firmly. Clone size is not always given. Where it is, it says once, few, many or a class for expanded clones.

TRBV6-4,TRBJ1-2,NA,NA,TGTGCCAGCAGTGACTCGGACAGTTATGGCTACACCTTC,CASSDSDSYGYTF
TRBV12-3/TRBV12-4,TRBJ1-6,NA,NA,TGTGCCAGCAGTTTCAGGGAAGGCTCACCCCTCCACTTT,CASSFREGSPLHF
TRBV4-3,TRBJ1-1,NA,NA,TGCGCCAGCAGCCAAGAGGGGAGGATGAACACTGAAGCTTTCTTT,CASSQEGRMNTEAFF
TRBV4-1,TRBJ2-5,few,TRBD2,TGCGCCAGCAGCCAAGGGGGGACTAGCGGGGTAAAAGAGACCCAGTACTTC,CASSQGGTSGVKETQYF
TRBV6-5,TRBJ1-2,NA,NA,TGTGCCAGCAGTTACTCGGGGAGGGGCTCCATCTATGGCTACACCTTC,CASSYSGRGSIYGYTF
TRBV14,TRBJ1-3,NA,TRBD1,TGTGCCAGCAGCCTCCGGGACAGGGGTTCTGGAAACACCATATATTTT,CASSLRDRGSGNTIYF
TRBV5-1,TRBJ1-5,NA,NA,TGCGCCAGCAGCTTGGAGCAGGGAGGAGGACAGCCCCAGCATTTT,CASSLEQGGGQPQHF
TRBV2,TRBJ2-1,NA,TRBD1,TGTGCCAGCAGCGGGGGACAGGGTCAAGATTTCTTC,CASSGGQGQDFF
TRBV2,TRBJ1-1,NA,NA,TGTGCCAGCAGTGAACCAGGGTACCAGAACACTGAAGCTTTCTTT,CASSEPGYQNTEAFF
TRBV5-4,TRBJ2-2,NA,NA,TGTGCCAGCAGCTTTCGGACAGTGGTGAACACCGGGGAGCTGTTTTTT,CASSFRTVVNTGELFF
TRBV5-1,TRBJ2-3,once,TRBD2,TGCGCCAGCAAAAGCGGGGTACTCACAGATACGCAGTATTTT,CASKSGVLTDTQYF
TRBV2,TRBJ1-4,NA,TRBD1,TGTGCCAGCAGGGGCCGGGACAGAAAACTGTTTTTT,CASRGRDRKLFF
TRBV4-3,TRBJ2-1,once,NA,TGCGCCAGCAGCCAAGGTAGCTCCTACAATGAGCAGTTCTTC,CASSQGSSYNEQFF
TRBV12-3/TRBV12-4,TRBJ1-1,NA,NA,TGTGCCAGCCGCTCCGGGGGGAGGACTGAAGCTTTCTTT,CASRSGGRTEAFF
TRBV11-3,TRBJ1-1,NA,NA,TGTGCCAGCAGCTTAGGGGAGAGGACTGAAGCTTTCTTT,CASSLGERTEAFF
TRBV5-1,TRBJ2-5,few,TRBD1,TGCGCCAGCAGCCGGGACAGGGGATACGAGACCCAGTACTTC,CASSRDRGYETQYF